This T cell receptor beta chain comes out of a study of Ad26.COV2.S vaccination and SARS-CoV-2 variants. Regarding treatment: around 19 received Ad26.COV2.S at low or high dose, single or two shots; about 5 received placebo; per-sample allocation not given. Following the first vaccine or placebo injection, samples were taken on day 63. Using immunoSEQ multiplex PCR, the repertoire was profiled, and TCRdb retains in-frame clones only, with some absent. The sample carries 350,000 to 400,000 clones, about nine tenths recorded once. The V end was cut by 0 bases, the J end by 5 bases, with 9 bases between. Germline lookup yields CDR1 SGHTS and CDR2 YDEGEE. The CDR3 runs 14 residues.

This TCR was recovered from a person aged 18-65 years who received the Ad26.COV2.S COVID-19 vaccine or a placebo. The sample here was peripheral blood, taken in a trial of Ad26.COV2.S vaccine versus placebo. This chain links TRBV5-8 with TRBJ1-3, with a tentative D call TRBD1 (6 bases). CDR3: CASSLDRDRNTIYF. CDR3 nucleotides: TGTGCCAGCAGCTTGGACCGGGACAGAAACACCATATATTTT.